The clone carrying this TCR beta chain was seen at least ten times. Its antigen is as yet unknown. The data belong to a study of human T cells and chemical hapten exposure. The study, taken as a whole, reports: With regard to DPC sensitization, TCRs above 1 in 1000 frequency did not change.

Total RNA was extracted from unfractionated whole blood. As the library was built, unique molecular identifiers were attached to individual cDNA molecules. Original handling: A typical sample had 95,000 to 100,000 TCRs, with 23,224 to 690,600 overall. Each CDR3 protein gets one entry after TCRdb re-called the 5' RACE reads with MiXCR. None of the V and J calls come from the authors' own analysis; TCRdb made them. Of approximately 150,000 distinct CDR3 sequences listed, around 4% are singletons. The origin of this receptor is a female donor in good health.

The CDR3 DNA reads as TGCGCCAGCAGCGGGACAGAACAAAGCTACACCTTC. It encodes CASSGTEQSYTF. The genes are TRBV5-1 and TRBJ1-2, with 7 bases fitting TRBD1. The J segment lost 9 bases and the V segment lost 4 bases, leaving 6 bases of the junction unmatched. There are 12 residues in the CDR3. CDR1 and CDR2 from the germline V gene are SGHRS and YFSETQ.